This T cell receptor beta chain is from a study of CD8 T cells in ankylosing spondylitis. Points from the study as a whole: Characteristic, it appeared, of ankylosing spondylitis blood was a TCR beta motif of roughly eight highly homologous variants. Peripheral blood samples showed relatively rare disease-linked clones, and these clones were CD8+.

This CDR3 has 16 residues. CDR1 and CDR2 from the germline V gene are SEHNR and FQNEAQ (reference sequence). Trimming removed 1 base at V and 2 bases at J, with 12 bases between. Turning to this clonotype: The antigen is not known.

Making use of molecular barcodes, quantitative 5'-RACE generated TCR beta libraries. One entry per CDR3 protein results from TCRdb running MiXCR on the 5' RACE reads. Of 250,000 to 350,000 distinct CDR3 sequences listed, approximately 20% are singletons. Sequencing was carried out using blood, either unsorted or a sorted T cell fraction (not recorded which). The gene calls are TRBV7-9 and TRBJ2-1; maybe TRBD2 (5 bases). The source of this sequence is a male donor with ankylosing spondylitis or in good health (not recorded which). The chain's CDR3 is CASSLGPGSTYNEQFF. CDR3 sequence (DNA): TGTGCCAGCAGCTTAGGGCCGGGGAGCACCTACAATGAGCAGTTCTTC.